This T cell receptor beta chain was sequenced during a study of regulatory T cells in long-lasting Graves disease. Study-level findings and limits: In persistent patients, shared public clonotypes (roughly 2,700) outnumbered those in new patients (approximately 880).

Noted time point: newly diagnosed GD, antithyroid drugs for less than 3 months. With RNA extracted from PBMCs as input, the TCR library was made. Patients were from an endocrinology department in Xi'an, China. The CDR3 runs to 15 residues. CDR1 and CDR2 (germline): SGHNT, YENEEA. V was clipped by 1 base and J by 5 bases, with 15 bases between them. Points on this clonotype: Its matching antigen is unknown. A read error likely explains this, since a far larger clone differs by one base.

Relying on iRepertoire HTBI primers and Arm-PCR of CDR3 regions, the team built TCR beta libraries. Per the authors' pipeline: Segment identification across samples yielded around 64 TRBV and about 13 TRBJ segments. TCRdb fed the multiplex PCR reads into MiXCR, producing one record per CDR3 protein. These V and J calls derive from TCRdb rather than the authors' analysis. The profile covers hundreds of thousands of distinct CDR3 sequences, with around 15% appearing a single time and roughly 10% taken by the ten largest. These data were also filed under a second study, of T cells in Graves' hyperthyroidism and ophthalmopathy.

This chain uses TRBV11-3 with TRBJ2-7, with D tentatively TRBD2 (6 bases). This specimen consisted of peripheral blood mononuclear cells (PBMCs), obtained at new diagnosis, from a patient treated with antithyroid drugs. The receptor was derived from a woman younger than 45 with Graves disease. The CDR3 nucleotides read TGTGCCAGCAGCTTAGGGACGGGAGCAGCGGACGAGCAGTACTTC. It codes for CASSLGTGAADEQYF.